This TCR beta chain came from a study of response to subunit inactivated influenza vaccine. Findings and limits, study-wide: Only a handful of new T cells, the authors suggested, are recruited with each seasonal influenza vaccination.

TCRdb re-derived calls from the RT-PCR reads in MiXCR, one entry per CDR3 protein. This table holds some 800,000 distinct CDR3 sequences, around 20% found once. A few counts support this clonotype. What it binds is unknown. Germline assignment: CDR1 SGHVS and CDR2 FNYEAQ. The CDR3 runs 18 residues. V trimming: 1 base; J trimming: 0 bases; junction bases outside the gene matches: 6. This chain uses TRBV7-6 with TRBJ2-7; 13 bases map to TRBD2. This specimen consisted of PBMCs from blood, obtained roughly 5 days after vaccination. This clonotype was sampled from a man in his fifties or sixties who received an inactivated influenza vaccine. The CDR3 DNA is TGTGCCAGCAGCTTAGGACTAGCGGGAGGTGGCGGCTCCTACGAGCAGTACTTC. Translating it yields CASSLGLAGGGGSYEQYF.